A selection of T cell receptor beta chains follows, all from one sample in a study of T cell changes during pregnancy in multiple sclerosis. Clones were sequenced by immunoSEQ multiplex PCR, and TCRdb holds only the in-frame ones, with some missing. The sample contains roughly 28,000 clones, 90% to 95% of which appear only once. The specimen comprised CD8+ T cells from peripheral blood mononuclear cells, sampled before pregnancy. These receptors all come from a female donor with multiple sclerosis, enrolled in a pregnancy study. The CDR3 runs from the conserved cysteine through the conserved F or W. A D gene is named only where the DNA matches it firmly. Expanded clones get a size class; other rows say once, few or many, or leave the size out.

clone_size | d_call | j_call | cdr3_length | v_call | cdr3_aa | cdr3_nt
NA | TRBD1 | TRBJ2-7 | 14 | TRBV9 | CASSVGTGLHEQYF | TGTGCCAGCAGCGTAGGGACAGGGCTACACGAGCAGTACTTC
NA | TRBD1 | TRBJ2-7 | 15 | TRBV11-2 | CASSLPQGSAYEQYF | TGTGCCAGCAGCTTGCCACAGGGGTCCGCCTACGAGCAGTACTTC
NA | TRBD2 | TRBJ2-1 | 14 | TRBV29-1 | CSETGLAAEGEQFF | TGCAGCGAGACCGGACTAGCGGCCGAAGGGGAGCAGTTCTTC
NA | TRBD1 | TRBJ2-3 | 15 | TRBV11-2 | CASSYRDRVTDTQYF | TGTGCCAGCAGCTACCGGGACAGGGTTACAGATACGCAGTATTTT
NA | TRBD1 | TRBJ2-3 | 15 | TRBV15 | CATSRATGTPDTQYF | TGTGCCACCAGCAGAGCGACAGGGACCCCAGATACGCAGTATTTT
once | TRBD2 | TRBJ2-3 | 18 | TRBV11-3 | CASSSRLAGPTNTDTQYF | TGTGCCAGCAGCTCGAGACTAGCGGGCCCCACCAACACAGATACGCAGTATTTT
NA | TRBD1 | TRBJ2-7 | 15 | TRBV5-1 | CASSPGTGGAYEQYF | TGCGCCAGCAGCCCCGGGACAGGGGGCGCCTACGAGCAGTACTTC
NA | TRBD1 | TRBJ1-2 | 17 | TRBV7-2 | CASSLDRGQDSRYGYTF | TGTGCCAGCAGCTTAGATAGGGGACAGGATAGCCGATATGGCTACACCTTC
NA | TRBD2 | TRBJ2-3 | 17 | TRBV4-2 | CASSQDSTSGGADTQYF | TGTGCCAGCAGCCAAGATAGCACTAGCGGGGGAGCAGATACGCAGTATTTT
NA | NA | TRBJ2-5 | 13 | TRBV19 | CATSLGLRETQYF | TGTGCCACCTCCCTCGGACTGAGAGAGACCCAGTACTTC
NA | TRBD2 | TRBJ2-3 | 16 | TRBV4-3 | CASSQVLAGSTDTQYF | TGCGCCAGCAGCCAAGTTCTAGCGGGTAGCACAGATACGCAGTATTTT
NA | TRBD1 | TRBJ2-7 | 14 | TRBV28 | CASSLSGQGAWQYF | TGTGCCAGCAGTTTATCTGGACAGGGAGCATGGCAGTACTTC
few | TRBD1 | TRBJ2-5 | 13 | TRBV13 | CASSHRGQETQYF | TGTGCCAGCAGCCACAGGGGGCAAGAGACCCAGTACTTC
NA | TRBD2 | TRBJ2-1 | 14 | TRBV15 | CATRTSGRANEQFF | TGTGCCACCCGTACTAGCGGGAGGGCCAATGAGCAGTTCTTC
NA | NA | TRBJ2-3 | 12 | TRBV27 | CASSPEPYTQYF | TGTGCCAGCAGCCCCGAGCCCTATACGCAGTATTTT
NA | NA | TRBJ1-1 | 11 | TRBV13 | CASSLRTEAFF | TGTGCCAGCAGCTTACGGACTGAAGCTTTCTTT
NA | NA | TRBJ2-7 | 14 | TRBV5-4 | CASSLGLASYEQYF | TGTGCCAGCAGCTTGGGGCTAGCATCCTACGAGCAGTACTTC
NA | TRBD2 | TRBJ2-5 | 16 | TRBV27 | CASSLYWSGRVETQYF | TGTGCCAGCAGTTTATATTGGTCGGGGAGGGTAGAGACCCAGTACTTC
NA | TRBD2 | TRBJ2-1 | 13 | TRBV7-3 | CASRTSGSNEQFF | TGTGCCAGCAGGACTAGCGGGAGCAATGAGCAGTTCTTC
NA | TRBD2 | TRBJ2-1 | 14 | TRBV6-5 | CASSFSLAGNEQFF | TGTGCCAGCAGTTTTTCTCTAGCGGGCAATGAGCAGTTCTTC
once | NA | TRBJ2-4 | 17 | TRBV5-6 | CASSSPTPPLAKNIQYF | TGTGCCAGCAGCTCCCCGACACCTCCTCTAGCCAAAAACATTCAGTACTTC
NA | TRBD1 | TRBJ2-5 | 15 | TRBV19 | CASSIGSGTGETQYF | TGTGCCAGTAGTATAGGGTCCGGGACAGGGGAGACCCAGTACTTC
NA | TRBD2 | TRBJ2-3 | 16 | TRBV11-2 | CASSTQRDNRTDTQYF | TGTGCCAGCAGCACCCAGCGGGATAATCGCACAGATACGCAGTATTTT
NA | TRBD1 | TRBJ1-1 | 17 | TRBV13 | CASTTTTGGLEDTEAFF | TGTGCCAGCACAACGACCACAGGGGGCTTGGAGGACACTGAAGCTTTCTTT
NA | NA | TRBJ1-1 | 16 | TRBV6-5 | CASSYRPSLARAEAFF | TGTGCCAGCAGTTACCGCCCTTCTCTGGCCCGGGCTGAAGCTTTCTTT
NA | NA | TRBJ2-6 | 17 | TRBV7-9 | CASSLSQVTAGANVLTF | TGTGCCAGCAGCTTATCGCAGGTGACAGCTGGGGCCAACGTCCTGACTTTC
few | NA | TRBJ2-3 | 13 | TRBV25-1 | CASSETSGDTQYF | TGTGCCAGCAGTGAGACATCAGGAGATACGCAGTATTTT
NA | TRBD2 | TRBJ2-7 | 13 | TRBV6-1 | CASRGLAGLEQYF | TGTGCCAGCAGGGGACTAGCGGGACTCGAGCAGTACTTC
NA | NA | TRBJ2-6 | 15 | TRBV6-4 | CASSDSGDGANVLTF | TGTGCCAGCAGTGACTCAGGGGATGGGGCCAACGTCCTGACTTTC
NA | NA | TRBJ2-1 | 17 | TRBV4-3 | CASSQDIRQSFYNEQFF | TGCGCCAGCAGCCAAGATATCCGACAGAGTTTCTACAATGAGCAGTTCTTC
NA | TRBD2 | TRBJ2-1 | 15 | TRBV30 | CAWSVGALAVNEQFF | TGTGCCTGGAGTGTAGGCGCACTAGCGGTCAATGAGCAGTTCTTC
NA | NA | TRBJ1-4 | 12 | TRBV7-9 | CASSSQREKLFF | TGTGCCAGCAGCTCACAACGAGAAAAACTGTTTTTT
NA | TRBD1 | TRBJ1-1 | 13 | TRBV13 | CASSWDRSPEAFF | TGTGCCAGCAGCTGGGACAGATCCCCTGAAGCTTTCTTT
NA | TRBD2 | TRBJ2-2 | 14 | TRBV27 | CASRTSGPTGELFF | TGTGCCAGCAGAACTAGCGGCCCCACCGGGGAGCTGTTTTTT
few | NA | TRBJ1-2 | 14 | TRBV6-1 | CASSEPEGAYGYTF | TGTGCCAGCAGTGAACCGGAGGGTGCTTATGGCTACACCTTC
NA | TRBD2 | TRBJ2-2 | 16 | TRBV28 | CASSLEIAGNTGELFF | TGTGCCAGCAGTTTAGAGATAGCGGGGAACACCGGGGAGCTGTTTTTT
NA | TRBD2 | TRBJ2-3 | 17 | TRBV4-2 | CASSQDPLAVSTDTQYF | TGTGCCAGCAGCCAAGATCCACTAGCGGTTAGCACAGATACGCAGTATTTT
NA | NA | TRBJ2-6 | 14 | TRBV28 | CASRRTPGANVLTF | TGTGCCAGCAGGAGGACTCCTGGGGCCAACGTCCTGACTTTC
NA | NA | TRBJ1-1 | 12 | TRBV19 | CASLDSGTEAFF | TGTGCCAGTCTCGACAGTGGGACTGAAGCTTTCTTT
NA | NA | TRBJ2-1 | 14 | TRBV29-1 | CSVEILGTGNEQFF | TGCAGCGTTGAAATTTTGGGGACTGGGAATGAGCAGTTCTTC
NA | NA | TRBJ1-3 | 17 | TRBV7-6 | CASSLLVKQGSGNTIYF | TGTGCCAGCAGCTTGCTAGTTAAACAGGGCAGTGGAAACACCATATATTTT
NA | NA | TRBJ2-5 | 14 | TRBV7-8 | CASSSRDTQETQYF | TGTGCCAGCAGCTCGAGGGACACCCAAGAGACCCAGTACTTC
NA | TRBD2 | TRBJ2-7 | 15 | TRBV14 | CASSLTSGRGYEQYF | TGTGCCAGCAGCCTGACTAGCGGGAGGGGTTACGAGCAGTACTTC
NA | TRBD2 | TRBJ2-3 | 15 | TRBV6-5 | CASSSIAGHSDTQYF | TGTGCCAGCAGTTCCATAGCGGGACACTCAGATACGCAGTATTTT
once | NA | TRBJ1-1 | 16 | TRBV7-6 | CASSPEGGGIGTEAFF | TGTGCCAGCAGCCCCGAAGGCGGAGGAATCGGCACTGAAGCTTTCTTT
NA | NA | TRBJ2-4 | 17 | TRBV9 | CASSVGGDAGPKNIQYF | TGTGCCAGCAGCGTAGGGGGGGACGCCGGGCCCAAAAACATTCAGTACTTC
NA | TRBD2 | TRBJ2-5 | 16 | TRBV7-9 | CASSPKGLAGVETQYF | TGTGCCAGCAGCCCGAAAGGACTAGCGGGAGTGGAGACCCAGTACTTC
NA | NA | TRBJ2-7 | 14 | TRBV6-6 | CATLGLADLYEQYF | TGTGCCACATTAGGACTGGCGGACCTCTACGAGCAGTACTTC
NA | NA | TRBJ2-1 | 16 | TRBV4-3 | CASSQDLAEVYNEQFF | TGCGCCAGCAGCCAAGATTTGGCGGAGGTTTACAATGAGCAGTTCTTC
NA | NA | TRBJ2-2 | 15 | TRBV27 | CASSLWVPPGGELFF | TGTGCCAGCAGTTTATGGGTCCCTCCGGGTGGGGAGCTGTTTTTT